A single sample gave rise to the 12 T cell receptor beta chains below, sequenced in a study of T cell repertoires in cytomegalovirus infection. Each CDR3 protein is one row after TCRdb ran MiXCR on the reads. The table includes 300,000 to 400,000 distinct CDR3 sequences, 8% to 10% detected once. Sample: PBMCs. Receptor source: a human donor in good health (CMV status not recorded). Some clones in this sample may be carry-over from other donors' samples.

In this sample, this clonotype turned up a few times. The chain has TRBV6-5 and TRBJ2-6, with D perhaps being TRBD1 or TRBD2 (5 bases each). V lost 7 bases, J lost 2 bases, and 12 bases lay in between. The CDR3 runs 15 residues. Germline CDR1 MNHEY, CDR2 SVGAGI. In DNA, the CDR3 is TGTGCCAGCAAACGGCAGGGAGCTGGGGCCAACGTCCTGACTTTC. Translated: CASKRQGAGANVLTF.

At least ten counts were recorded for this clonotype. The chain recombines TRBV7-9 with TRBJ1-2; a possible D gene is TRBD1 (5 bases). The germline CDR1 and CDR2 sequences are SEHNR and FQNEAQ (reference sequence). The CDR3 is 13 residues long. Trimming took 0 bases from V and 8 from J, leaving 10 bases between them. This CDR3 reads CASSLAAGSGYTF. The CDR3 DNA reads TGTGCCAGCAGCTTAGCGGCAGGGAGCGGCTACACCTTC.

This clonotype showed up many times. CDR3 sequence reads: CASSLVAGTASYEQYF. CDR3 in DNA: TGTGCCAGCAGCTTAGTGGCCGGGACAGCATCCTACGAGCAGTACTTC. The chain joins TRBV11-2 to TRBJ2-7, with 7 bases lining up with TRBD1. V trimming: 1 base; J trimming: 1 base; junction bases outside the gene matches: 7. Germline lookup yields CDR1 SGHAT and CDR2 FQNNGV. The CDR3 totals 16 residues.

This chain connects TRBV20-1 to TRBJ1-5, with 11 bases aligning to TRBD1. CDR1 is DFQATT and CDR2 is SNEGSKA in the germline V gene (reference sequence). V lost 0 bases and J lost 2; bases outside the gene matches: 6. CDR3 size: 17 residues. The CDR3 protein is CSAREMGQGVGNQPQHF. The CDR3 DNA sequence: TGCAGTGCTAGAGAAATGGGACAGGGGGTGGGCAATCAGCCCCAGCATTTT.

This clonotype was seen a few times. This chain connects TRBV12-3 or TRBV12-4 to TRBJ1-3, with 8 bases lining up with TRBD1. The CDR3 runs to 15 residues. V was clipped by 5 bases and J by 0 bases; unmatched bases: 3. The CDR3 spells CASSPDRDSGNTIYF. DNA for the CDR3: TGTGCCAGCAGTCCGGACAGGGACTCTGGAAACACCATATATTTT.

This clonotype was picked up a small number of times. V is TRBV6-6 and J is TRBJ2-7; D is perhaps TRBD1 (5 bases). V lost 7 bases and J lost 1, with 17 bases in between. Germline CDR1 reads MNHNY; CDR2 reads SVGAGI (reference sequence). This CDR3 comprises 15 residues. CDR3 coding DNA: TGTGCCAGCATCTTTGCGACAGCCCCTTCCTACGAGCAGTACTTC. Protein sequence: CASIFATAPSYEQYF.

This clonotype was counted between two and nine times. In DNA, the CDR3 is TGCAGTGCTCGAACGGCTAGCGGGGGTGACACCGGGGAGCTGTTTTTT. Amino acid sequence: CSARTASGGDTGELFF. This chain links TRBV20-1 with TRBJ2-2; 10 positions agree with TRBD2. With 5 bases clipped from V and 3 bases from J, the junction kept 9 bases outside the gene matches. The CDR3 sequence is 16 residues long. From germline, CDR1 is DFQATT and CDR2 SNEGSKA (reference sequence).

The J gene is TRBJ1-1, the V gene TRBV27; no reliable D call. CDR3 length equals 12 residues. Germline V gives CDR1 MNHEY, CDR2 SMNVEV (reference sequence). V lost 8 bases, J lost 3 bases, and 10 bases lay in between. CDR3 sequence (DNA): TGTGCCAGCGGAAACGGGTACACTGAAGCTTTCTTT. This sequence encodes CASGNGYTEAFF.

In its sample, this clonotype was seen many times. In nucleotides, the CDR3 is TGTGCCAGCAGCTTGGAGTCTTCGAGTTTTGAGCAGTTCTTC. Residues: CASSLESSSFEQFF. The chain couples TRBV5-4 to TRBJ2-1; D is unresolved. The germline V gene encodes CDR1 SGHNT and CDR2 YYREEE (reference sequence). The CDR3 consists of 14 residues. V lost 0 bases to trimming and J lost 9 bases, with 13 bases between them.

This clonotype appeared many times. The genes are TRBV7-2 and TRBJ2-1; D unresolved. Trimming removed 5 bases from V and 7 bases from J, with 9 bases in between. This CDR3 contains 12 residues. Germline CDR1 is SGHTA and CDR2 is FQGNSA. The CDR3 nucleotides are TGTGCCAGCAGCGTACACGGTAATGAGCAGTTCTTC. It codes for CASSVHGNEQFF.

The V gene is TRBV11-1, the J gene TRBJ2-1; the D gene is possibly TRBD2 (5 bases). V was pared by 2 bases and J by 7 bases, with 15 bases between. The germline gives CDR1 SGHAT, CDR2 FQDESV (reference sequence). The CDR3 contains 15 residues. The CDR3 sequence is CASSLRLTLGNEQFF. The CDR3 bases are TGTGCCAGCAGCTTACGACTAACCCTGGGGAATGAGCAGTTCTTC.

This clonotype was picked up a small number of times. The chain uses TRBV7-2 and TRBJ2-3; TRBD2 agrees at 14 bases. Trimming at V came to 4 bases and at J to 6 bases, leaving 9 bases not matched to a gene. The germline V gene encodes CDR1 SGHTA and CDR2 FQGNSA. The CDR3 totals 17 residues. The DNA for the CDR3 is TGTGCCAGCAGCTCGGGACTAGCGGGAGCGGCTGCCGATACGCAGTATTTT. The encoded protein is CASSSGLAGAAADTQYF.